One T cell receptor beta chain is described in this entry. Its antigen is unidentified. TCRdb re-called the reads with MiXCR, one entry per CDR3 protein. The data hold around 71,000 distinct CDR3 sequences, with roughly 22% observed a single time. The germline V and J ends were trimmed by 3 bases and 8 bases, with 16 bases remaining between them. The CDR3 consists of 14 residues. The germline V gene has CDR1 MNHEY and CDR2 SMNVEV (reference sequence). This entry is derived from a study of T cell repertoires in cytomegalovirus infection. Broader study findings: Cumulative public TCR beta family frequency identified carriers of CMV plus the relevant HLA.

The chain is built from TRBV27 and TRBJ1-2; D is perhaps TRBD1 (6 bases). The specimen was CD8+ T cells from cultured PBMCs, collected from culture after CMV antigen stimulation. The receptor was derived from a human donor in good health (CMV status not recorded). Some clones in this sample may be carry-over from other donors' samples. The CDR3 coding sequence is TGTGCCAGCAGTTTCGGTAGCCAGGGGACGGGCTACACCTTC. Translating gives CASSFGSQGTGYTF.